The following is a T cell receptor (beta chain) sequence with its context. These data belong to a study of control samples from healthy donors and cancer patients. Per germline, CDR1 SGHRS and CDR2 YFSETQ. The V end was cut by 5 bases, the J end by 2 bases, with 14 bases between. CDR3 length: 15 amino acids. Generated by immunoSEQ multiplex PCR, the TCRdb table keeps only in-frame clones and is missing some. The table lists more than 110,000 clones, 75% to 90% of them singletons. The source material was blood. The gene calls are TRBV5-1 and TRBJ1-3; no reliable D call. The TCR sequence derives from a woman aged 25-40 years in good health. The CDR3 DNA reads as TGCGCCAGCAGGTTGAACAGAGGAGCTGGAAACACCATATATTTT. This translates into CASRLNRGAGNTIYF.